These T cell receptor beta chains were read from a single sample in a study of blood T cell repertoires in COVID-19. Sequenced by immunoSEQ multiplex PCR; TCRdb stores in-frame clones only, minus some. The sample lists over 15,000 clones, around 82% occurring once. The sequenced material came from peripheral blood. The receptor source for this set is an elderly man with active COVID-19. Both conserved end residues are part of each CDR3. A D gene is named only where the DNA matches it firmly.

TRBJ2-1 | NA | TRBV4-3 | CASSQVRELVNEQFF
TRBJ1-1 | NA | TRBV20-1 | CSASNRVAAFF
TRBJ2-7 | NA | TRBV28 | CASSLLRSSYEQYF
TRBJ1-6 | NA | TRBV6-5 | CASQFTGDNSPLHF
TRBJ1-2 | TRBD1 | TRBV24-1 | CATSDGDRPYGYTF
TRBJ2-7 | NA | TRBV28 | CASSSAGTTYEQYF
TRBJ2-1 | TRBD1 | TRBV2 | CASSTGVEQFF
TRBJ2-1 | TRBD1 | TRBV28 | CASRARDRGDNEQFF
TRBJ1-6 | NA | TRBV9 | CASSATPAGGGTYNSPLHF
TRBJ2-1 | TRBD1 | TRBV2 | CASSLQPGQGAHEQFF